The rows below give T cell receptor beta chains drawn from one sample of a study of PD-L1 blockade in urothelial cancer. Clones were read by immunoSEQ multiplex PCR, and TCRdb kept only the in-frame ones, dropping some. The sample contains around 60,000 clones, around 81% of which appear only once. Material: PBMCs, obtained around atezolizumab (anti-PD-L1) treatment. These receptors all come from a man between 70 and 80 years old with urothelial cancer. The CDR3 runs from the conserved cysteine through the conserved F or W. D genes are given only for firm matches. Not all rows give a size; the values are once, few, many and, for expanded clones, a class.

>TRBV28|.|TRBD1|16|TRBJ1-1
CASSRLRTGRGTEAFF
TGTGCCAGCAGTCGACTAAGGACAGGGCGGGGGACTGAAGCTTTCTTT
>TRBV29-1|.|TRBD1|14|TRBJ2-7
CSVVPSTGNDEQYF
TGCAGCGTTGTCCCCTCGACAGGGAATGACGAGCAGTACTTC
>TRBV19|once|.|15|TRBJ2-1
CASMAGQSSYNEQFF
TGTGCCAGTATGGCAGGCCAAAGCTCCTACAATGAGCAGTTCTTC
>TRBV5-6|.|.|15|TRBJ1-4
CASSSLTEPNEKLFF
TGTGCCAGCAGCTCGTTGACAGAACCTAATGAAAAACTGTTTTTT
>TRBV7-9|few|.|13|TRBJ2-3
CASSPGTTDTQYF
TGTGCCAGCAGCCCGGGAACCACAGATACGCAGTATTTT
>TRBV19|.|.|15|TRBJ1-5
CASTPAGGGNQPQHF
TGTGCCAGTACTCCGGCGGGGGGTGGCAATCAGCCCCAGCATTTT
>TRBV10-3|.|TRBD2|15|TRBJ2-7
CAISEFAGGPGEQYF
TGTGCCATCAGTGAGTTTGCGGGAGGGCCAGGCGAGCAGTACTTC
>TRBV5-1|.|.|15|TRBJ1-1
CASSLAGGFSTEAFF
TGCGCCAGCAGCTTGGCCGGGGGGTTCAGCACTGAAGCTTTCTTT
>TRBV30|.|.|15|TRBJ2-3
CAWSRGSTSTDTQYF
TGTGCCTGGAGTCGAGGGAGTACCTCCACAGATACGCAGTATTTT
>TRBV7-2|.|TRBD2|13|TRBJ2-3
CASRGLATDTQYF
TGTGCCAGCAGAGGACTAGCTACAGATACGCAGTATTTT
>TRBV11-2|.|TRBD2|17|TRBJ2-7
CASSLVAGGQGSYEQYF
TGTGCCAGCAGCTTAGTAGCGGGGGGGCAGGGGTCCTACGAGCAGTACTTC
>TRBV6-6|.|TRBD2|16|TRBJ2-1
CASRNGLAGGVDEQFF
TGTGCCAGCAGGAATGGACTAGCGGGAGGAGTCGATGAGCAGTTCTTC
>TRBV7-3|many|.|16|TRBJ2-2
CASGDSGATNTGELFF
TGTGCCAGCGGCGACTCGGGTGCCACGAACACCGGGGAGCTGTTTTTT
>TRBV6-1|.|TRBD1|19|TRBJ1-4
CASSERGGQGAPTNEKLFF
TGTGCCAGCAGTGAACGGGGCGGGCAGGGGGCCCCAACTAATGAAAAACTGTTTTTT
>TRBV30|.|.|13|TRBJ2-7
CASDGWSSYEQYF
TGTGCCTCTGACGGATGGAGCTCCTACGAGCAGTACTTC
>TRBV29-1|once|.|13|TRBJ2-1
CSVVGGQNNEQFF
TGCAGCGTTGTGGGGGGGCAAAACAATGAGCAGTTCTTC
>TRBV10-3|.|.|14|TRBJ2-2
CAISGWGGTGELFF
TGTGCCATCAGTGGATGGGGAGGCACCGGGGAGCTGTTTTTT
>TRBV27|.|TRBD1|15|TRBJ1-2
CASSSRGTKDYGYTF
TGTGCCAGCAGTTCCAGGGGGACGAAGGATTATGGCTACACCTTC
>TRBV19|few|TRBD2|16|TRBJ2-5
CASTPGGLAGEETQYF
TGTGCCAGTACCCCCGGCGGGCTAGCGGGAGAAGAGACCCAGTACTTC
>TRBV5-1|once|.|15|TRBJ2-1
CASSLPGGGRDEQFF
TGCGCCAGCAGCTTGCCAGGGGGCGGGAGAGATGAGCAGTTCTTC
>TRBV5-1|.|TRBD2|18|TRBJ2-1
CASSLEPFREGAYNEQFF
TGCGCCAGCAGCTTGGAACCTTTCCGGGAGGGAGCCTACAATGAGCAGTTCTTC
>TRBV6-5|few|TRBD2|15|TRBJ2-3
CASSPASGRGDTQYF
TGTGCCAGCAGTCCAGCTAGCGGGCGGGGAGATACGCAGTATTTT
>TRBV7-2|once|.|16|TRBJ2-1
CASSLEPAGVYNEQFF
TGTGCCAGCAGCTTAGAACCAGCGGGCGTCTACAATGAGCAGTTCTTC
>TRBV19|.|.|15|TRBJ2-1
CASSPTGLQYNEQFF
TGTGCCAGTAGTCCGACGGGACTTCAGTACAATGAGCAGTTCTTC
>TRBV6-5|.|.|15|TRBJ1-1
CASSQVHGLNTEAFF
TGTGCCAGCAGTCAGGTGCACGGATTGAACACTGAAGCTTTCTTT
>TRBV18|.|TRBD1|16|TRBJ1-5
CASSPSGTGTGQPQHF
TGTGCCAGCTCACCCTCCGGGACAGGGACAGGGCAGCCCCAGCATTTT
>TRBV9|.|.|16|TRBJ2-1
CASSVALGLPRNEQFF
TGTGCCAGCAGCGTAGCGTTAGGACTACCACGCAATGAGCAGTTCTTC
>TRBV19|.|TRBD2|15|TRBJ2-1
CASTRTSGRNNEQFF
TGTGCCAGTACCCGGACTAGCGGGAGGAATAATGAGCAGTTCTTC
>TRBV7-6|few|TRBD2|15|TRBJ2-3
CASSFRLAGTDTQYF
TGTGCCAGCAGCTTTAGACTAGCGGGCACAGATACGCAGTATTTT
>TRBV28|once|TRBD1|15|TRBJ1-1
CASSLGGQLGTEAFF
TGTGCCAGCAGTTTGGGGGGACAGTTGGGCACTGAAGCTTTCTTT
>TRBV30|.|TRBD1|12|TRBJ1-2
CAVGQGDYGYTF
TGTGCCGTAGGACAGGGGGACTATGGCTACACCTTC
>TRBV19|once|TRBD1|15|TRBJ1-2
CASTDEKQGLYGYTF
TGTGCCAGTACCGACGAGAAACAGGGGCTCTATGGCTACACCTTC
>TRBV11-1|once|.|15|TRBJ2-1
CASRLTTGPWNEQFF
TGTGCCAGCAGGTTAACGACAGGCCCCTGGAATGAGCAGTTCTTC
>TRBV10-3|.|.|13|TRBJ2-7
CAISESEHMEQYF
TGTGCCATCAGTGAGTCGGAGCATATGGAGCAGTACTTC
>TRBV19|.|TRBD2|14|TRBJ2-1
CASRGLAEGHEQFF
TGTGCCAGTAGAGGACTAGCGGAGGGTCATGAGCAGTTCTTC
>TRBV2|.|.|17|TRBJ1-2
CASSEESRGGGESGYTF
TGTGCCAGCAGTGAAGAGTCCCGAGGCGGGGGGGAGTCTGGCTACACCTTC
>TRBV28|.|TRBD2|14|TRBJ2-1
CASSPGGSYNEQFF
TGTGCCAGCAGTCCGGGGGGATCCTACAATGAGCAGTTCTTC
>TRBV5-1|few|.|14|TRBJ1-3
CASSQGGSGNTIYF
TGCGCCAGCAGCCAAGGGGGAAGTGGAAACACCATATATTTT
>TRBV29-1|.|TRBD2|16|TRBJ2-3
CSVDASPGLAADTQYF
TGCAGCGTTGATGCTTCGCCGGGACTAGCAGCAGATACGCAGTATTTT
>TRBV7-9|.|.|14|TRBJ1-2
CASSLEPVPYGYTF
TGTGCCAGCAGCTTAGAACCGGTCCCCTATGGCTACACCTTC
>TRBV27|.|TRBD1|15|TRBJ1-1
CASSSSTTGRSEAFF
TGTGCCAGCAGTTCTTCTACGACAGGGCGGAGTGAAGCTTTCTTT